One sample yielded the 12 T cell receptor beta chains listed below, sequenced in a study of blood T cell repertoires in COVID-19. Profiled with immunoSEQ multiplex PCR; TCRdb holds only in-frame clones, not every one. The table has 200,000 or so clones, about 87% seen once. The sample taken for sequencing was peripheral blood. The receptors here all came from an older man with acute or convalescent COVID-19.

The rearrangement links TRBV5-1 to TRBJ1-4, with 8 bases fitting TRBD1. The CDR3 sequence is 15 residues long. The trim removed 4 bases at V and 7 bases at J, leaving 9 bases unmatched. Germline values: CDR1 SGHRS, CDR2 YFSETQ. For the CDR3, the DNA is TGCGCCAGCAGCCCAGGACAGGGCGTGGGTGAAAAACTGTTTTTT. Translated, it gives CASSPGQGVGEKLFF. Variable domain in full (rest from reference TRBV5-1 and TRBJ1-4): KAGVTQTPRYLIKTRGQQVTLSCSPISGHRSVSWYQQTPGQGLQFLFEYFSETQRNKGNFPGRFSGRQFSNSRSEMNVSTLELGDSALYLCASSPGQGVGEKLFFGSGTQLSVL.

This sequence joins TRBV20-1 and TRBJ2-1, with TRBD2 matching over 7 bases. The CDR3 totals 11 residues. In germline, CDR1 is DFQATT, CDR2 SNEGSKA (reference sequence). CDR3 sequence (DNA): TGCACCCCGACTAGCTCAAATGAGCAGTTCTTC. It specifies CTPTSSNEQFF.

For this clone: The same CDR3 can be traced to other DNA sequences in this sample. The rearrangement links TRBV10-3 to TRBJ1-1; no firm D call. In germline, CDR1 is ENHRY, CDR2 SYGVKD. Trimming stripped 2 bases from V and 1 base from J, with 5 bases between. The CDR3 totals 13 residues. For the CDR3, the DNA is TGTGCCATCAGTGAGGTGAGGAACACTGAAGCTTTCTTT. This gives the protein CAISEVRNTEAFF.

The chain carries TRBV18 and TRBJ2-7; no clear D. Germline lookup yields CDR1 KGHSH and CDR2 LQKENI. The CDR3 has 14 residues. V was pared by 4 bases and J by 0 bases, with 10 bases between. Here the CDR3 DNA reads TGTGCCAGCTCACTCGACCGGAGCTCCTACGAGCAGTACTTC. Translating gives CASSLDRSSYEQYF.

This clone occurred once. V is TRBV3-1 (or the pseudogene TRBV3-2) and J is TRBJ2-6; 7 bases align to TRBD2. Germline V gene data show CDR1 as LGHDT and CDR2 as YNNKEL (reference sequence). Trimming at V came to 1 base and at J to 1 base, leaving 22 bases not matched to a gene. The CDR3 sequence is 23 residues long. CDR3 sequence reads: CASSQVRGGTRNKHGSGANVLTF. The CDR3 DNA follows: TGTGCCAGCAGCCAAGTTCGGGGAGGGACTCGAAACAAGCATGGTTCTGGGGCCAACGTCCTGACTTTC.

V usage is TRBV7-2 and J usage is TRBJ2-7; 10 bases agree with TRBD2. The junction had 3 bases not matched to a gene; V was cut back by 3 bases and J by 4 bases. Per the germline V gene, CDR1 is SGHTA and CDR2 is FQGNSA. CDR3 length: 14 amino acids. The CDR3 DNA sequence: TGTGCCAGCAGCTTCACTAGCGGGACTTACGAGCAGTACTTC. It is translated as CASSFTSGTYEQYF.

In this sample, this clone turned up a few times. The chain recombines TRBV5-5 with TRBJ1-2, with D perhaps TRBD1 (5 bases). The CDR3 has 15 residues. Trimming removed 0 bases at V and 0 bases at J, with 9 bases between. CDR1 is SGHKS, CDR2 YYEKEE, per germline (reference sequence). CDR3 sequence: CASSLDARANYGYTF. The CDR3 DNA sequence: TGTGCCAGCAGCTTGGACGCCAGGGCTAACTATGGCTACACCTTC.

This chain uses TRBV7-2 with TRBJ2-3; 10 bases map to TRBD2. The CDR3 totals 17 residues. The germline V gene has CDR1 SGHTA and CDR2 FQGNSA. Germline trimming cut 0 bases from V and 4 bases from J; bases unmatched to any gene: 7. The CDR3 nucleotides read TGTGCCAGCAGCTTAGCGCGGGCTAGCGGGAGTTCAGATACGCAGTATTTT. Its protein product is CASSLARASGSSDTQYF.

J is TRBJ1-2 and V is TRBV19; 7 bases match TRBD1. The ends lost 2 bases at V and 2 bases at J; junction bases unmatched: 5. CDR1 LNHDA and CDR2 SQIVND come from the germline V gene (reference sequence). The CDR3 length is 15 residues. In DNA, the CDR3 is TGTGCCAGTAGTATACGTGGGACAGAGAACTATGGCTACACCTTC. It codes for CASSIRGTENYGYTF.

In DNA, the CDR3 is TGTGCCAGCAGCTTAAATAGCGGGAGTTCCTACAATGAGCAGTTCTTC. Amino acid sequence: CASSLNSGSSYNEQFF. The rearrangement uses TRBV7-3 and TRBJ2-1; 9 bases are shared with TRBD2. The CDR3 is 16 residues long. Trimming removed 1 base from V and 1 base from J; junction bases left unmatched: 2. CDR1 is SGHTA, CDR2 FQGTGA, per germline.

The J gene is TRBJ2-5, the V gene TRBV20-1, with D possibly matching TRBD1 (5 bases). Trimming pared 0 bases from V and 7 bases from J, leaving 6 bases between. Germline CDR1 reads DFQATT; CDR2 reads SNEGSKA (reference sequence). There are 11 residues in the CDR3. CDR3 sequence: CSARERGTQYF. The DNA of the CDR3 is TGCAGTGCTAGAGAAAGGGGGACCCAGTACTTC.

The chain recombines TRBV11-2 with TRBJ2-1; D is perhaps TRBD2 (5 bases). This CDR3 contains 15 residues. The germline CDR1 and CDR2 sequences are SGHAT and FQNNGV. Trimming removed 4 bases from V and 3 bases from J, with 13 bases in between. Here the CDR3 DNA reads TGTGCCAGCAGCTCACGGGAAGCCCGCTACAATGAGCAGTTCTTC. Translating gives CASSSREARYNEQFF.